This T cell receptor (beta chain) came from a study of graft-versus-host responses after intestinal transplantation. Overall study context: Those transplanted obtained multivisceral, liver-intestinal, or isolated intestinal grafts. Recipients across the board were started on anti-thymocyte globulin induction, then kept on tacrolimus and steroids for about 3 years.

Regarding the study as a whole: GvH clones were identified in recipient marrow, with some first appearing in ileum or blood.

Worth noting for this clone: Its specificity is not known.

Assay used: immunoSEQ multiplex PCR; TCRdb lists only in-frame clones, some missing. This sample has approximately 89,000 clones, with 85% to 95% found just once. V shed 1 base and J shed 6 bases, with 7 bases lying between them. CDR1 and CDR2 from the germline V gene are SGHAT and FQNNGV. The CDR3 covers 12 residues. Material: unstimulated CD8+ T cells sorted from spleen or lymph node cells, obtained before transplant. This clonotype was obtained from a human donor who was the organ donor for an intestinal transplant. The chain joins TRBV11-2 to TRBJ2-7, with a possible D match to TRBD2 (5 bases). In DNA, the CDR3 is TGTGCCAGCAGCTTAGTGGGAGCCGAGCAGTACTTC. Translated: CASSLVGAEQYF. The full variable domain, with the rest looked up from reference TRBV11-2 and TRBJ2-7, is EAGVAQSPRYKIIEKRQSVAFWCNPISGHATLYWYQQILGQGPKLLIQFQNNGVVDDSQLPKDRFSAERLKGVDSTLKIQPAKLEDSAVYLCASSLVGAEQYFGPGTRLTVT.